Here is one T cell receptor (beta chain) with its context. TCRdb keeps only in-frame clones here, not all; method: immunoSEQ multiplex PCR. Here the sample spans 32,000 or so clones, roughly nine tenths being singletons. The data were obtained in a study of T cells in localized non-small cell lung cancer. Per germline, CDR1 SGHRS and CDR2 YFSETQ. The CDR3 is 19 residues long. The V gene lost 0 bases and the J gene lost 0 bases, with 21 bases spanning the gap. The source is a man aged 35 to 70 with stage I lung adenocarcinoma. The source material was peripheral blood, sampled before any cancer treatment. V gene TRBV5-1 combines with J gene TRBJ2-5; TRBD1 is a possible D gene (6 bases). DNA for the CDR3: TGCGCCAGCAGCTTGGGGGTCCCTACAGGGTCGGGGTACCAAGAGACCCAGTACTTC. Protein product: CASSLGVPTGSGYQETQYF.